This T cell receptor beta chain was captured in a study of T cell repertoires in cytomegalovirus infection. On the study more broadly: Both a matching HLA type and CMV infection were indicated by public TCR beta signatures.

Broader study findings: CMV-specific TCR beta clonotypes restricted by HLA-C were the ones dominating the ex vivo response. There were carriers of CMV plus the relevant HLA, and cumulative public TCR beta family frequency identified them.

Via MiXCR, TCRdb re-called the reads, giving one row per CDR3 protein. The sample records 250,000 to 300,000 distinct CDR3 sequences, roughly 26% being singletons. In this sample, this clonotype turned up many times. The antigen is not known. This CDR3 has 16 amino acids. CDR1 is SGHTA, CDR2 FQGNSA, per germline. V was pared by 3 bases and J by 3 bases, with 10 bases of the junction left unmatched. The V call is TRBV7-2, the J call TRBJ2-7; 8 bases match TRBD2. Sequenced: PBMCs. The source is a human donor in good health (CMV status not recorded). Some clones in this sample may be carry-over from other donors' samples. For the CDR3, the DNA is TGTGCCAGCAGCTTTCCTAGCGGGTCGATCCTCTACGAGCAGTACTTC. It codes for CASSFPSGSILYEQYF.